This T cell receptor (beta chain) was found in a study of Ad26.COV2.S vaccination and SARS-CoV-2 variants. Remarks on this clone: The target antigen is unknown.

Whole-study results and caveats: Once vaccination had occurred, spike-specific CD8+ and CD4+ T cell responses reportedly showed substantial breadth. Vaccine and placebo recipients had similar non-spike TCR breadth. An underestimation of total T cell responses may have resulted from the TCR breadth and depth analyses.

Treatment noted: roughly 19 received Ad26.COV2.S at low or high dose, single or two shots; a few received placebo; per-sample allocation not given. All samples were drawn on day 63, counting from the first vaccine or placebo injection. Adults aged 18-55 years in Boston included the donor. Libraries were prepared by immunoSEQ multiplex PCR; TCRdb keeps only in-frame clonotypes and omits some of them. The sample records 400,000 or so clones, more than 85% being singletons. The CDR3 loop spans 15 amino acids. Germline values: CDR1 SGHVS, CDR2 FNYEAQ. V lost 1 base to trimming and J lost 0 bases; unmatched junction nucleotides: 3.

This TCR was sampled from a person aged 18-60 years who received the Ad26.COV2.S COVID-19 vaccine or a placebo. This chain joins TRBV7-6 and TRBJ2-7, with 7 positions matching TRBD2. The specimen comprised peripheral blood, sampled in a trial of Ad26.COV2.S vaccine versus placebo. CDR3 in DNA: TGTGCCAGCAGCTTAGTGGCGGGGGTCTCCTACGAGCAGTACTTC. Translating gives CASSLVAGVSYEQYF.